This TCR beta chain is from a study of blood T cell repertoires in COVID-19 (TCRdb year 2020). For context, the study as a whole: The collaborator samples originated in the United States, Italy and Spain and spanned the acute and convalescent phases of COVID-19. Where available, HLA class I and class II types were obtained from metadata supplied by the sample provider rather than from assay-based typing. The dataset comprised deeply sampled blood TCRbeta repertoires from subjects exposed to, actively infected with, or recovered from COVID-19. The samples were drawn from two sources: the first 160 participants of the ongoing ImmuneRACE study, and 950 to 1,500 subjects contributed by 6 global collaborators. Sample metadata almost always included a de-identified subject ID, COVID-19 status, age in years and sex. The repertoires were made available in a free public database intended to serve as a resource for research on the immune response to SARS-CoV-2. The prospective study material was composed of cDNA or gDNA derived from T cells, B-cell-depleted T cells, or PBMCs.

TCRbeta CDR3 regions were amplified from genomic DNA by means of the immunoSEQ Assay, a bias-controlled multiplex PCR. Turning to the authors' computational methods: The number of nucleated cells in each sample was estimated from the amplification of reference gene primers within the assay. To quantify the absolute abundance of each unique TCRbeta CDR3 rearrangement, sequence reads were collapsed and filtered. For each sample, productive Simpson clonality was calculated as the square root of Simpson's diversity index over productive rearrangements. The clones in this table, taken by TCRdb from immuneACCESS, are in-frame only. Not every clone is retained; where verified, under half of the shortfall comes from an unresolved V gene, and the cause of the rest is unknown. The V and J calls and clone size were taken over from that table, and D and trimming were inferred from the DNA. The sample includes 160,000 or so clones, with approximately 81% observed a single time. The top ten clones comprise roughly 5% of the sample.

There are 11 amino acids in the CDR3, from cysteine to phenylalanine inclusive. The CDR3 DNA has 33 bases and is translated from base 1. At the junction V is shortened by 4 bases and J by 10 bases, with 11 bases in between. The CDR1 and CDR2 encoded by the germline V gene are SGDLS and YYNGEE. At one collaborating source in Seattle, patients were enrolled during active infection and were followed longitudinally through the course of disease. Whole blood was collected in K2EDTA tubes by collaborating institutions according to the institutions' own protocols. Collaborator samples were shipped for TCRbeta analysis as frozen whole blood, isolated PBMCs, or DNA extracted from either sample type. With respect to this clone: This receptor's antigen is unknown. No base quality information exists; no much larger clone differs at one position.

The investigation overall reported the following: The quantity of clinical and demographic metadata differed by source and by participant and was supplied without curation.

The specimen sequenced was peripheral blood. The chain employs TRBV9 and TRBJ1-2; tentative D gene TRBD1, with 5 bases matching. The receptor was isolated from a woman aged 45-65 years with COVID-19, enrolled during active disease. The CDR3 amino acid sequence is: CASSTQGFYTF. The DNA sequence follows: TGTGCCAGCAGCACGCAGGGTTTCTACACCTTC.